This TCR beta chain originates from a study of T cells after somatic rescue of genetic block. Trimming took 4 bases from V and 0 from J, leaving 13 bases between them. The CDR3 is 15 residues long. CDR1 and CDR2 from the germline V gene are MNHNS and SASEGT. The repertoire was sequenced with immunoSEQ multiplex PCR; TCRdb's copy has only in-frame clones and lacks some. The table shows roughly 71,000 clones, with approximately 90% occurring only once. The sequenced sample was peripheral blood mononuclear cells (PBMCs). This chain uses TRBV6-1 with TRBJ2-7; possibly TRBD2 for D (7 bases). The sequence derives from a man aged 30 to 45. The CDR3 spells CASSGGGGSSYEQYF. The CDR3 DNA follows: TGTGCCAGCAGTGGGGGCGGGGGCAGCTCCTACGAGCAGTACTTC.